This T cell receptor (beta chain) was recorded in a study of T cells in Graves' hyperthyroidism and ophthalmopathy. Amplified TCR beta CDR3 regions came from RNA transcripts. The HTBI primer set served for first-round RT-PCR of the TCR CDR3. TCRdb passed the multiplex PCR reads through MiXCR, listing each CDR3 protein once. This sample carries roughly 640,000 distinct CDR3 sequences, more than 15% of them seen once, and the ten largest clones take around 3.5%. Findings and caveats of the study: Median prediction lead before ophthalmopathy onset was 5 to 7 months with the model.

This CDR3 spans 14 amino acids. In germline, CDR1 is MGHRA, CDR2 YSYEKL. Uncontrolled infections, other autoimmune diseases, pregnancy or lactation led to exclusion of patients. Clinical symptoms, serum thyroxine and TRAb, thyroid ultrasound and orbital computed tomography together formed the diagnostic basis. Extraction of PBMCs used under 13 ml of fresh peripheral blood. This clonotype was counted a few times. No antigen is known for it. One junction end disagrees with the germline gene, perhaps due to a read error. Sequenced input: blood. The receptor was isolated from a middle-aged woman with Graves' ophthalmopathy. The chain links TRBV4-1 to TRBJ1-4; D unresolved. Here the CDR3 DNA reads TGCGCCAGCAGCTTGACCTACCTCGGGGAAAAACTGCTTTTT. It translates to CASSLTYLGEKLLF.